This TCR beta chain was retrieved from a study of CD8+CD57+ T cells in acquired aplastic anemia. Study information: Mean DNA quantity obtained from sorted CD4+ and CD8+ cells was about 3 ug. The study obtained about 11 million reads on average for CD4+ cells from healthy donors. General study findings and limits: Patients and controls shared 25 to 30 CD8+ CDR3 sequences, which appeared highly expressed in patients and within their immunodominant clones. Any difference that existed in CD8+ Simpson's diversity between patients and controls was not significant.

Both TCR beta VDJ combination and CDR3 sequence profiling were carried out. Genomic DNA was the template for this profiling. TCRdb recomputed calls from the reads with MiXCR, one row per CDR3 protein. Among over 150,000 distinct CDR3 sequences listed, roughly 48% were seen once. This clonotype was seen only a few times. Its antigen is not known. Germline V gene lookup returns CDR1 SEHNR and CDR2 FQNEAQ (reference sequence). V lost 2 bases and J lost 15, with 11 bases in between. This CDR3 region has 12 residues. This receptor was identified in a human donor in good health. The sequencing input was sorted CD4+, CD8+, or CD8+CD57+ T cells (not recorded which) from PBMCs. This chain links TRBV7-9 with TRBJ1-6; D call uncertain. The CDR3 DNA sequence: TGTGCCAGCAGCTTAAGTACACAGCACCTCCACTTT. This gives the protein CASSLSTQHLHF.